This entry lists 24 T cell receptor beta chains sequenced from one sample in a study of blood T cell repertoires in COVID-19. Profiled with immunoSEQ multiplex PCR; TCRdb holds only in-frame clones, not every one. The sample yields more than 100,000 clones, nearly 90% seen once. Sequencing used peripheral blood. Receptor source: a woman aged 55-70 years with COVID-19, enrolled during active disease.

The rearrangement links TRBV19 to TRBJ2-7; no clear D. V gave up 4 bases and J gave up 2 bases, with 15 bases separating them. The CDR3 length is 15 residues. The V gene's germline CDR1 is LNHDA and CDR2 SQIVND (reference sequence). The CDR3 nucleotides are TGTGCCAGTAGTACCTTTGAACTTCCCACCTACGAGCAGTACTTC. It specifies CASSTFELPTYEQYF.

This chain joins TRBV19 and TRBJ2-3; D gene unclear. The CDR3 covers 14 residues. V lost 4 bases to trimming and J lost 4 bases, with 12 bases between them. Germline V gene sequence: CDR1 LNHDA, CDR2 SQIVND (reference sequence). The CDR3 region is CASSNGGSADTQYF. CDR3 sequence (DNA): TGTGCCAGTAGTAATGGTGGTTCGGCAGATACGCAGTATTTT.

This sequence joins TRBV3-1 (or the pseudogene TRBV3-2) and TRBJ2-1, with a tentative D call TRBD2 (6 bases). Germline V CDR1 and CDR2: LGHDT, YNNKEL (reference sequence). V was shortened by 0 bases and J by 4 bases, with 10 bases between the two germline ends. The CDR3 loop spans 15 amino acids. The CDR3 loop is CASSQDLGLYNEQFF. CDR3 in DNA: TGTGCCAGCAGCCAAGATTTGGGACTGTACAATGAGCAGTTCTTC.

This chain uses TRBV7-2 with TRBJ1-3; the D gene is possibly TRBD1 (5 bases). The CDR3 spans 16 residues. The germline V gene has CDR1 SGHTA and CDR2 FQGNSA. Trimming removed 5 bases at V and 0 bases at J, with 14 bases between. The CDR3 region is CASSTGLMSSGNTIYF. CDR3 DNA: TGTGCCAGCAGCACGGGACTGATGAGCTCTGGAAACACCATATATTTT. Filled out from reference TRBV7-2 and TRBJ1-3, the complete variable domain reads GAGVSQSPSNKVTEKGKDVELRCDPISGHTALYWYRQSLGQGLEFLIYFQGNSAPDKSGLPSDRFSAERTGGSVSTLTIQRTQQEDSAVYLCASSTGLMSSGNTIYFGEGSWLTVV.

The J gene is TRBJ1-4, the V gene TRBV4-3; TRBD1 matches 11 bases. The CDR3 totals 14 residues. Germline V gene data show CDR1 as LGHNA and CDR2 as YSLEER. V lost 3 bases to trimming and J lost 6 bases; unmatched junction nucleotides: 0. The DNA of the CDR3 is TGCGCCAGCAGCCAGGGACAGGGGGATGAAAAACTGTTTTTT. It yields the protein CASSQGQGDEKLFF.

This chain joins TRBV5-7 and TRBJ2-2; 14 bases map to TRBD2. TRBV5-7 is flagged as an ORF with uncertain function. The trim removed 0 bases at V and 5 bases at J, leaving 6 bases unmatched. The CDR3 is made up of 18 amino acids. The chain's CDR3 is CASSLGGLAGGCTGELFF. The CDR3 DNA reads as TGTGCCAGCAGCTTGGGAGGACTAGCGGGGGGCTGTACCGGGGAGCTGTTTTTT.

This sequence joins TRBV9 and TRBJ2-2; D is undetermined. V was clipped by 1 base and J by 6 bases, with 7 bases between them. This CDR3 is built from 13 residues. Germline CDR1 SGDLS, CDR2 YYNGEE. CDR3 nucleotide sequence: TGTGCCAGCAGCGTACCCCCGGCCGGGGAGCTGTTTTTT. This sequence encodes CASSVPPAGELFF.

The chain joins TRBV9 to TRBJ2-1; 12 bases align to TRBD2. This CDR3 is built from 16 residues. Germline CDR1 is SGDLS and CDR2 is YYNGEE. V gave up 0 bases and J gave up 6 bases; unmatched junction bases: 4. Here the CDR3 reads CASSVGASGGANEQFF. CDR3 bases: TGTGCCAGCAGCGTAGGGGCTAGCGGGGGGGCCAATGAGCAGTTCTTC.

The chain joins TRBV3-1 (or the pseudogene TRBV3-2) to TRBJ2-7, with 10 nucleotides matching TRBD1. V lost 4 bases to trimming and J lost 0 bases; unmatched junction nucleotides: 6. Germline V gives CDR1 LGHDT, CDR2 YNNKEL (reference sequence). The CDR3 is 16 amino acids. As DNA, the CDR3 is TGTGCCAGCAGCCTAGCCGGGACAGGGGTCTCCTACGAGCAGTACTTC. Protein sequence: CASSLAGTGVSYEQYF.

The rearrangement joins TRBV7-8 to TRBJ1-2, with a tentative D call TRBD1 (6 bases). This CDR3 is 15 amino acids long. Germline CDR1 is SGHVS and CDR2 is FQNEAQ. Trimming took off 1 base at V and 4 bases at J, with 13 bases between the two ends. DNA of the CDR3: TGTGCCAGCAGCTTAGGTCGGGGGGCTACCTATGGCTACACCTTC. Its protein is CASSLGRGATYGYTF. Full variable domain (missing parts from reference TRBV7-8 and TRBJ1-2): GAGVSQSPRYKVAKRGQDVALRCDPISGHVSLFWYQQALGQGPEFLTYFQNEAQLDKSGLPSDRFFAERPEGSVSTLKIQRTQQEDSAVYLCASSLGRGATYGYTFGSGTRLTVV.

The V and J genes are TRBV5-4 and TRBJ2-2; 9 nucleotides align to TRBD1. CDR3 size: 15 residues. Trimming cost V 4 bases and J 5 bases; bases outside gene matches: 6. Per the germline V gene, CDR1 is SGHNT and CDR2 is YYREEE (reference sequence). The CDR3 coding sequence is TGTGCCAGCAGCCTGGGGACAGGGAATACCGGGGAGCTGTTTTTT. It yields the protein CASSLGTGNTGELFF.

The J gene is TRBJ2-3, the V gene TRBV7-9, with D perhaps matching TRBD2 (6 bases). CDR1 is SEHNR and CDR2 is FQNEAQ in the germline V gene (reference sequence). Trimming stripped 0 bases from V and 2 bases from J, with 9 bases between. This CDR3 contains 15 residues. CDR3: CASSLASGTTDTQYF. DNA of the CDR3: TGTGCCAGCAGCTTAGCTAGCGGAACCACAGATACGCAGTATTTT.

The chain is built from TRBV7-8 and TRBJ2-1; 9 bases match TRBD2. V was pared by 2 bases and J by 6 bases, with 5 bases of the junction left unmatched. The CDR3 loop spans 15 amino acids. In germline, CDR1 is SGHVS, CDR2 FQNEAQ. This chain's CDR3 is CASSLPAGGFNEQFF. CDR3 in DNA: TGTGCCAGCAGCTTACCCGCGGGGGGGTTCAATGAGCAGTTCTTC. Full variable domain (missing parts from reference TRBV7-8 and TRBJ2-1): GAGVSQSPRYKVAKRGQDVALRCDPISGHVSLFWYQQALGQGPEFLTYFQNEAQLDKSGLPSDRFFAERPEGSVSTLKIQRTQQEDSAVYLCASSLPAGGFNEQFFGPGTRLTVL.

This clone occurred once. V is TRBV11-2 and J is TRBJ2-1; D might be TRBD1 (6 bases). The germline V gene encodes CDR1 SGHAT and CDR2 FQNNGV. With 5 bases removed from V and 3 bases from J, the gap between germline ends came to 11 bases. This CDR3 region has 14 residues. The CDR3 nucleotides are TGTGCCAGCAGCCCCGGGACACGCTACAATGAGCAGTTCTTC. It translates to CASSPGTRYNEQFF.

V is TRBV11-3 and J is TRBJ1-4, with 9 bases identical to TRBD1. CDR3 length: 17 amino acids. V lost 5 bases and J lost 0; bases outside the gene matches: 7. The germline gives CDR1 SGHNT, CDR2 YENEEA. The CDR3 region has the DNA TGTGCCAGCAGCGACAGGGGGAAGCCCGCAACTAATGAAAAACTGTTTTTT. It is translated as CASSDRGKPATNEKLFF.

The rearrangement joins TRBV24-1 to TRBJ2-3; a weak D match, TRBD1 (8 bases). Deletions cut 6 bases from V and 8 bases from J, with 17 bases between. CDR3 length equals 14 residues. The germline V gene has CDR1 KGHDR and CDR2 SFDVKD. CDR3 region: CATSTAGQDSTQYF. CDR3 nucleotide sequence: TGTGCCACCAGTACAGCGGGACAGGACAGTACGCAGTATTTT.

The chain uses TRBV4-2 and TRBJ2-1, with a tentative D call TRBD1 (5 bases). Trimming shortened V by 1 base and J by 5 bases, and 12 bases separated the two germline ends. The length of the CDR3 is 15 residues. Germline assignment: CDR1 LGHNA and CDR2 YNFKEQ. CDR3 sequence reads: CASSQASARDNEQFF. CDR3 DNA sequence: TGTGCCAGCAGCCAAGCATCGGCCAGGGACAATGAGCAGTTCTTC.

The chain carries TRBV11-2 and TRBJ1-6; weak D call: TRBD1 (6 bases). Germline V gene lookup returns CDR1 SGHAT and CDR2 FQNNGV. This CDR3 region has 15 residues. V lost 0 bases to trimming and J lost 8 bases, with 11 bases between them. CDR3: CASSLESGVHSPLHF. Here the CDR3 DNA reads TGTGCCAGCAGCTTAGAGTCAGGGGTTCATTCACCCCTCCACTTT.

This chain uses TRBV29-1 with TRBJ2-7, with TRBD1 matching 9 bases. The germline CDR1 and CDR2 sequences are SQVTM and ANQGSEA. The CDR3 has 11 residues. V trimming: 7 bases; J trimming: 6 bases; junction bases outside the gene matches: 4. The CDR3 is CSGRQGGEQYF. In nucleotides, the CDR3 is TGCAGCGGGCGACAGGGGGGCGAGCAGTACTTC.

V usage is TRBV25-1 and J usage is TRBJ1-6; TRBD1 aligns across 11 bases. Germline V gives CDR1 MGHDK, CDR2 SYGVNS. V shed 2 bases, J shed 8 bases, and the junction held 2 bases outside the gene matches. The CDR3 covers 15 residues. CDR3 bases: TGTGCCAGCAGTGAAAGGGACAGGGGGTATTCACCCCTCCACTTT. Translated: CASSERDRGYSPLHF. Full variable domain (rest looked up from reference TRBV25-1 and TRBJ1-6): EADIYQTPRYLVIGTGKKITLECSQTMGHDKMYWYQQDPGMELHLIHYSYGVNSTEKGDLSSESTVSRIRTEHFPLTLESARPSHTSQYLCASSERDRGYSPLHFGNGTRLTVT.

This chain joins TRBV6-4 and TRBJ1-2; the D is unclear. Trimming stripped 2 bases from V and 4 bases from J, with 14 bases between. Germline CDR1 is MRHNA and CDR2 is SNTAGT. The CDR3 extends over 15 amino acids. CDR3 amino acids: CASSDGQSPFYGYTF. The CDR3 DNA sequence: TGTGCCAGCAGTGACGGTCAGTCTCCATTCTATGGCTACACCTTC.

This clone was detected only a few times. The chain uses TRBV7-8 and TRBJ2-7; no reliable D call. V was cut by 2 bases and J by 2 bases, with 19 bases left in between. Germline V gene data show CDR1 as SGHVS and CDR2 as FQNEAQ. CDR3 length: 17 residues. The CDR3 sequence: CASSLSSFDTSPYEQYF. The CDR3 DNA reads TGTGCCAGCAGCTTAAGTAGTTTCGACACCAGCCCCTACGAGCAGTACTTC.

The chain employs TRBV12-3 or TRBV12-4 and TRBJ2-7, with a tentative D call TRBD1 (5 bases). CDR3 length equals 13 residues. Trimming left V 5 bases short and J 2 bases short, with 10 bases between. CDR3 sequence (DNA): TGTGCCAGCAGTCAGACAGAGGCCTACGAGCAGTACTTC. Amino acid sequence: CASSQTEAYEQYF.

The chain couples TRBV19 to TRBJ1-3; D may be TRBD1 (6 bases). The CDR3 has 15 amino acids. Trimming took off 5 bases at V and 1 base at J, with 12 bases between the two ends. Germline V CDR1 and CDR2: LNHDA, SQIVND (reference sequence). This chain's CDR3 is CASSPQTGSGNTIYF. The CDR3 nucleotides read TGTGCCAGTAGTCCCCAAACAGGGTCTGGAAACACCATATATTTT. Complete variable domain (other parts from reference TRBV19 and TRBJ1-3): DGGITQSPKYLFRKEGQNVTLSCEQNLNHDAMYWYRQDPGQGLRLIYYSQIVNDFQKGDIAEGYSVSREKKESFPLTVTSAQKNPTAFYLCASSPQTGSGNTIYFGEGSWLTVV.